This T cell receptor (beta chain) is drawn from a study of spatial heterogeneity in lung cancer. As for the study in general: Sequences of the beta chain were consistently detected in greater numbers than alpha-chain sequences. Study-level points and caveats: Counts that tracked tumor mutation counts were those of expanded intratumoral alpha and beta TCRs. The authors estimated that 5.5% to 9% of tumor T cells were covered for alpha chains and about 12% for beta chains.

V lost 6 bases to trimming and J lost 0 bases, with 10 bases between them. Per germline, CDR1 MNHEY and CDR2 SVGEGT. CDR3 length: 14 amino acids. Indicated time point: sample taken at primary tumor resection. Unsorted whole RNA samples from tumor, nontumor lung or frozen PBMC were sequenced. In TCRdb, the 5' RACE reads were re-called with MiXCR into one record per CDR3 protein. The sample has around 4,800 distinct CDR3 sequences; approximately 12% are singletons. For this clonotype: Its specificity is not known.

The sequences come from lung tumor tissue, collected at surgery. J is TRBJ2-3 and V is TRBV6-2 or TRBV6-3; possibly TRBD2 for D (6 bases). This receptor was obtained from a male donor with early-stage non-small cell lung cancer. CDR3 DNA: TGTGCCAGCAGCCCCAGCGGGAGCACAGATACGCAGTATTTT. It translates to CASSPSGSTDTQYF.